This T cell receptor (beta chain) was retrieved from a study of blood T cell repertoires in COVID-19. In the study overall: Samples came from the United States, Italy and Spain, spanning acute and convalescent COVID-19. PBMCs, B-cell-depleted T cells, or T cells were the source of the cDNA or gDNA that made up the material.

Germline lookup yields CDR1 LGHNT and CDR2 FRNRAP. This CDR3 region has 13 residues. V lost 3 bases, J lost 2 bases, and 7 bases lay in between. Only in-frame clones appear in the TCRdb table, and some are missing; sequencing was by immunoSEQ multiplex PCR. This table has around 120,000 clones, around 76% appearing once. The chain joins TRBV12-5 to TRBJ1-1, with D unresolved. The sequenced sample was peripheral blood. The receptor was isolated from a man in his sixties or seventies with acute or convalescent COVID-19. CDR3 bases: TGTGCTAGTGGTTTCGGGAGCAACACTGAAGCTTTCTTT. This sequence encodes CASGFGSNTEAFF. Supplemented by reference TRBV12-5 and TRBJ1-1, the full variable domain reads DARVTQTPRHKVTEMGQEVTMRCQPILGHNTVFWYRQTMMQGLELLAYFRNRAPLDDSGMPKDRFSAEMPDATLATLKIQPSEPRDSAVYFCASGFGSNTEAFFGQGTRLTVV.